A selection of T cell receptor beta chains follows, all from one sample in a study of blood T cells in healthy people across ages. MiXCR, run by TCRdb on the 5' RACE reads, gives a single entry per CDR3 protein. The sample has more than 1 million distinct CDR3 sequences, around 45% seen once. The material sequenced was blood. The source is an older woman in good health. The conserved cysteine and the conserved F or W are not part of the CDR3 here.

v_call cdr3_aa
TRBV5-1 ASSHGTSGRHSTDTQY
TRBV20-1 SGTGGAGIYQETQY
TRBV5-1 ASSSRQGFSGNTIY
TRBV28 ASSPPSSRGRNEQY
TRBV9 ASSVGTLGNYEQY
TRBV2 ASSDQFGYGYT
TRBV13 ASSGDATYSGRLF
TRBV29-1 SVELAGRQETQY
TRBV5-1 ASSLRGTGEDYGYT
TRBV20-1 SARPQGYEQY
TRBV6-5 ASSYPLAGGSTYNEQY
TRBV4-2 ASSYSVAGGPGGTDTQY
TRBV20-1 SARGPSGANVLT
TRBV29-1 SGSQGMNTETF
TRBV28 ASSSPGQGVWNSPLH
TRBV20-1 SASVVQGVFNEQY
TRBV6-5 ASSYRPEDTQY
TRBV24-1 ATSGGETGGEQREIDEQY
TRBV7-6 ASSSGGADTQY
TRBV5-1 ASRLSGSNEQY
TRBV20-1 SARRRSTEQF
TRBV27 ASSLKAGQPLPTDTQY
TRBV25-1 ASSDAAGALH
TRBV29-1 SVELGGFGEQY
TRBV12-5 ASGLEGAHNEQF
TRBV12-3/TRBV12-4 ASSMQGKTEAF
TRBV5-1 ASSLAGQGYYYEQY
TRBV29-1 SVATSGRGNEQF
TRBV30 AWGTASSGNTIY
TRBV20-1 SASNRGYSNQPQH
TRBV4-1 ASSSTPQANYGYT
TRBV27 ASSIPGQVPGETQY
TRBV27 ASSLTRTVAKNIQY
TRBV2 ASRWGETDTQY
TRBV27 ATAPDRAHYEQY
TRBV13 ASSLGRRGAGTEAF
TRBV28 ASGRRDEQY
TRBV28 ASSTRTGFIGGYT
TRBV6-5 ASSYSPGTEFTDTQY
TRBV5-1 ASSLGLAGNTQY
TRBV25-1 ASGPGYEQY
TRBV5-6 ASSPTITTDTQY
TRBV10-2 ASTEQRERYEQY
TRBV5-5 ASTLRAPENEKLF
TRBV27 ASSKGQFNTEAF
TRBV24-1 ATSDFRGPSSYNEQF
TRBV27 ASSFRGGTEAF
TRBV7-9 ASSLIAANNEQF
TRBV5-1 ASSLAFQEQF
TRBV28 ASSDTSGPRGSTDTQY
TRBV6-2/TRBV6-3 ASSYGSPLH
TRBV7-2 ASSVVRAYEQY
TRBV3-1 ASSQAVLGQETQY
TRBV9 ASQSGRMETQY
TRBV5-6 ASSFLQNYGYT
TRBV7-8 ASYRAADTQY
TRBV5-6 ASSPGTLSGNTIY